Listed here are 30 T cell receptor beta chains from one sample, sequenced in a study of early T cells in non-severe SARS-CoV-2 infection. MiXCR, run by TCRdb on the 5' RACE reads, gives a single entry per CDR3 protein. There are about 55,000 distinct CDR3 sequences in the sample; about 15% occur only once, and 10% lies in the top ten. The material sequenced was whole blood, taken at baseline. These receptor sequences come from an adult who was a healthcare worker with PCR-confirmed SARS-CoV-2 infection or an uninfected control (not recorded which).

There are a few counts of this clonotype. CDR3: CASSLGLAIFNEQFF. In DNA, the CDR3 is TGTGCCAGCAGCCTCGGACTAGCGATATTCAATGAGCAGTTCTTC. V gene TRBV3-1 combines with J gene TRBJ2-1; 9 bases fit TRBD2. Germline-derived CDR1 and CDR2 are LGHDT and YNNKEL (reference sequence). The CDR3 covers 15 residues. The J segment lost 6 bases and the V segment lost 4 bases, leaving 7 bases of the junction unmatched.

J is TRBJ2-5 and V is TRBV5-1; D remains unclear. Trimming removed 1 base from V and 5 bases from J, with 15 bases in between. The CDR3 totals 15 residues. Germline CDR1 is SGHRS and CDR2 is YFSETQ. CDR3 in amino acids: CASSLTPAGEETQYF. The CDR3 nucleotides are TGCGCCAGCAGCTTGACGCCAGCTGGTGAGGAGACCCAGTACTTC.

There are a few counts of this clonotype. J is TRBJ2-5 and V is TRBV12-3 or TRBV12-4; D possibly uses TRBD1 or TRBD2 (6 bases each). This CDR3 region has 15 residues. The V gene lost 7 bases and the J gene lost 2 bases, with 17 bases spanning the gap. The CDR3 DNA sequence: TGTGCCAGCACCCCCCCGGGGGCGATACAAGAGACCCAGTACTTC. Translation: CASTPPGAIQETQYF.

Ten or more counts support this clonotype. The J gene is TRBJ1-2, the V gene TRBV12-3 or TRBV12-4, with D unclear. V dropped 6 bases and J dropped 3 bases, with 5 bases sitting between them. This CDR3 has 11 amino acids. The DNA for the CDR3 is TGTGCCAGCAGGGCGGACTATGGCTACACCTTC. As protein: CASRADYGYTF.

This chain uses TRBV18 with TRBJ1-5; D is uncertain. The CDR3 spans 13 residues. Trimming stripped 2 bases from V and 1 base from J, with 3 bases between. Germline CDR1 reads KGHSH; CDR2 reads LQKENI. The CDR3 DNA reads TGTGCCAGCTCACCAGGGAGCAATCAGCCCCAGCATTTT. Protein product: CASSPGSNQPQHF.

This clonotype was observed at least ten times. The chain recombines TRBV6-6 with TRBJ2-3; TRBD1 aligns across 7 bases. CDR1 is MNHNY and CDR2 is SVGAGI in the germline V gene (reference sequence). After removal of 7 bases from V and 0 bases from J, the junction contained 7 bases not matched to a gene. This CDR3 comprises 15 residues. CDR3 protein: CASIPPGGSTDTQYF. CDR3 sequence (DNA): TGTGCCAGCATACCCCCAGGGGGAAGCACAGATACGCAGTATTTT.

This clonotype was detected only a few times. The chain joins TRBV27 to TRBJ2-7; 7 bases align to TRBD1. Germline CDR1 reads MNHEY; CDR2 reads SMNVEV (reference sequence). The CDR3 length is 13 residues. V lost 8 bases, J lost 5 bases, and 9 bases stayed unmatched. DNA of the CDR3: TGTGCCAGCGGAAGGGACAGAGTGAACGAGCAGTACTTC. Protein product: CASGRDRVNEQYF.

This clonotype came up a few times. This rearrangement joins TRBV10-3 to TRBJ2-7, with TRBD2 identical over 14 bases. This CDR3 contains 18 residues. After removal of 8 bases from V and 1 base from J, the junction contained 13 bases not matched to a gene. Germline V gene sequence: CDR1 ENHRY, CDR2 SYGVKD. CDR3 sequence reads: CAISDPGLAGVGSYEQYF. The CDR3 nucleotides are TGTGCCATCTCAGACCCGGGACTAGCGGGAGTAGGGTCCTACGAGCAGTACTTC.

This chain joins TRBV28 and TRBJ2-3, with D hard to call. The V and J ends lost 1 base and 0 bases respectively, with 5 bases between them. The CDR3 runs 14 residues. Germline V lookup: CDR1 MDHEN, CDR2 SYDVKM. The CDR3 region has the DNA TGTGCCAGCAGTTTATTTGGCAGCACAGATACGCAGTATTTT. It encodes CASSLFGSTDTQYF.

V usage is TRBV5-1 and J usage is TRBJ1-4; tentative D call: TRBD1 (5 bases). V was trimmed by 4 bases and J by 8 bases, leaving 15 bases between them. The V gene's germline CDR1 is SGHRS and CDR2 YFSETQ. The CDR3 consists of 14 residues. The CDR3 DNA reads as TGCGCCAGCAGCCCGGGGGTTGAGCCCGAAAAACTGTTTTTT. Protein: CASSPGVEPEKLFF. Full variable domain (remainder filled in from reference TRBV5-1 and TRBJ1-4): KAGVTQTPRYLIKTRGQQVTLSCSPISGHRSVSWYQQTPGQGLQFLFEYFSETQRNKGNFPGRFSGRQFSNSRSEMNVSTLELGDSALYLCASSPGVEPEKLFFGSGTQLSVL.

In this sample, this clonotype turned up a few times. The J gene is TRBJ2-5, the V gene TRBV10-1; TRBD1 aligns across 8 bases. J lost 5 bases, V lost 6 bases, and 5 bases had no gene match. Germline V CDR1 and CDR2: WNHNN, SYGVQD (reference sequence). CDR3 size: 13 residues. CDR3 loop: CASSHRQGETQYF. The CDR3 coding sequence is TGCGCCAGCAGCCACCGACAGGGGGAGACCCAGTACTTC.

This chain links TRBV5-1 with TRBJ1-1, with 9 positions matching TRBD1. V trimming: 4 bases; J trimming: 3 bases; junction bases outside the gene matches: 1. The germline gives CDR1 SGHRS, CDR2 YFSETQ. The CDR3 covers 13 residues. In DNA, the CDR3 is TGCGCCAGCAGCCGGACAGGGGACACTGAAGCTTTCTTT. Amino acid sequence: CASSRTGDTEAFF.

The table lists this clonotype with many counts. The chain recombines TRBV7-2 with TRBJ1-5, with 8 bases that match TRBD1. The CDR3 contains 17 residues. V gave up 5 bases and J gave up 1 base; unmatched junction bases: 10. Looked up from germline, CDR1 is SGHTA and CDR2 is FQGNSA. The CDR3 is CASSPAAGTGSNQPQHF. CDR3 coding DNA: TGTGCCAGCAGCCCAGCCGCCGGGACAGGCAGCAATCAGCCCCAGCATTTT.

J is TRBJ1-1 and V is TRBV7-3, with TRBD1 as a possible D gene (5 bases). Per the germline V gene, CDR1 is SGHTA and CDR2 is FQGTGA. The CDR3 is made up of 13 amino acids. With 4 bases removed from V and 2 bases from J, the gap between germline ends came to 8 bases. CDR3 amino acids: CASSWDPNTEAFF. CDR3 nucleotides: TGTGCCAGCAGCTGGGACCCTAACACTGAAGCTTTCTTT.

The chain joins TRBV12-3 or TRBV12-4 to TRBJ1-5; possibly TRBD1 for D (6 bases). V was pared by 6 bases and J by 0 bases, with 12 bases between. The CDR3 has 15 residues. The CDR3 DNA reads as TGTGCCAGCAGCATCCGGGACATTAGCAATCAGCCCCAGCATTTT. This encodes CASSIRDISNQPQHF.

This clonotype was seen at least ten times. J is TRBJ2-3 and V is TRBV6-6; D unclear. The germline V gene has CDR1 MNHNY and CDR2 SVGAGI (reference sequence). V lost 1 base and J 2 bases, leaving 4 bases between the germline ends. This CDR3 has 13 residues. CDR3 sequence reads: CASSYFYTDTQYF. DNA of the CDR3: TGTGCCAGCAGTTACTTCTACACAGATACGCAGTATTTT.

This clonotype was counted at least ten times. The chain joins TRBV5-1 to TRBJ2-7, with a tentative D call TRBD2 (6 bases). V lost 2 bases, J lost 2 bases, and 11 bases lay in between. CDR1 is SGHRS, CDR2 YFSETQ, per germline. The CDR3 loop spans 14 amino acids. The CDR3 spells CASSLGTETYEQYF. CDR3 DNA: TGCGCCAGCAGCTTAGGGACTGAGACCTACGAGCAGTACTTC.

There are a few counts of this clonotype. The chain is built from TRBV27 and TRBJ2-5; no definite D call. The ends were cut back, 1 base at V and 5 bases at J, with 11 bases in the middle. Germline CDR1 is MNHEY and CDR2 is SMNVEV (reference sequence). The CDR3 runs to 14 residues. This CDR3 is CASSLFSPPETQYF. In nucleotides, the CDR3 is TGTGCCAGCAGTTTATTTTCCCCTCCCGAGACCCAGTACTTC.

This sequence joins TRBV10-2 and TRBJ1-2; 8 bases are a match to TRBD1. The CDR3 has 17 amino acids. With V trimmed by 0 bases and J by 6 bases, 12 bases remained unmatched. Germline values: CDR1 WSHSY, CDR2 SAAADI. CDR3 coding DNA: TGCGCCAGCAGTGAGTCGACAGGGGCCGGAGACCTTGATGGCTACACCTTC. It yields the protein CASSESTGAGDLDGYTF.

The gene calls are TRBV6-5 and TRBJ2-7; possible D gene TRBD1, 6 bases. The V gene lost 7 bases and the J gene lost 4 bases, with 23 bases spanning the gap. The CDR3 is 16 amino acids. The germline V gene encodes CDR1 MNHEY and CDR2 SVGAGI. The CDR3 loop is CASTWVYGDTDYEQYF. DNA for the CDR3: TGTGCCAGCACCTGGGTGTACGGGGACACCGATTACGAGCAGTACTTC.

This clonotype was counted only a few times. This CDR3 is CASSNSGELFF. DNA of the CDR3: TGTGCCAGCAGTAATAGCGGGGAGCTGTTTTTT. The chain employs TRBV6-5 and TRBJ2-2, with unresolved D. The germline CDR1 and CDR2 sequences are MNHEY and SVGAGI. CDR3 length equals 11 residues. V lost 5 bases and J lost 7, with 5 bases in between.

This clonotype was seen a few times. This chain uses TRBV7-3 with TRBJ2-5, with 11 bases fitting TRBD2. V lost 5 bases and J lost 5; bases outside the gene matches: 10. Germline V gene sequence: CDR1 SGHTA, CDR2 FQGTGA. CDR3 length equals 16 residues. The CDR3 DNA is TGTGCCAGCAGCCCATTAGCGGGAGGGCCTAGGGAGACCCAGTACTTC. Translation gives CASSPLAGGPRETQYF.

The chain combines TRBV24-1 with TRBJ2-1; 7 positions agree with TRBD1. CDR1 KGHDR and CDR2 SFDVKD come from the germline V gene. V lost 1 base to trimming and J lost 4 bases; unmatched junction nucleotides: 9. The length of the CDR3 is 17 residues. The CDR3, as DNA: TGTGCCACCAGTGATTTAAAAGGGGGCTCTCTATACAATGAGCAGTTCTTC. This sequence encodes CATSDLKGGSLYNEQFF.

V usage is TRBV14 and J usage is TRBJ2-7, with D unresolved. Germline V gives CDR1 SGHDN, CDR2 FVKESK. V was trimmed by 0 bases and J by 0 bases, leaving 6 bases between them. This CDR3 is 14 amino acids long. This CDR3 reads CASSQDTGSYEQYF. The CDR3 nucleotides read TGTGCCAGCAGCCAAGACACTGGCTCCTACGAGCAGTACTTC.

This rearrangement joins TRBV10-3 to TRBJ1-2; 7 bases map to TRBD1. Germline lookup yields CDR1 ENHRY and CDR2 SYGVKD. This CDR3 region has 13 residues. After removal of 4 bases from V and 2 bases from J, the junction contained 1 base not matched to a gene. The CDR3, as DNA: TGTGCCATCAGTGGGGGACAGAACTATGGCTACACCTTC. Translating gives CAISGGQNYGYTF.

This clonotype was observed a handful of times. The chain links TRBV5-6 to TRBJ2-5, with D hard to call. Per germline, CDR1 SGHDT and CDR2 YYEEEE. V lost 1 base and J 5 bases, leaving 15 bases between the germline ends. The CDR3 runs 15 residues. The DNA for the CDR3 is TGTGCCAGCAGCTTGTATAGGAGTCAGAGGGAGACCCAGTACTTC. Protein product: CASSLYRSQRETQYF.

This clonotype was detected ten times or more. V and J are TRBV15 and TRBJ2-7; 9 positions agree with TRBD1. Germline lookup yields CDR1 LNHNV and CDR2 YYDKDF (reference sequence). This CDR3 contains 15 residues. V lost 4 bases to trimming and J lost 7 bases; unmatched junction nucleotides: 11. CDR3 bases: TGTGCCACCAGCATTAACCTTCGGACAGGGGATGAGCAGTACTTC. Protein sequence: CATSINLRTGDEQYF.

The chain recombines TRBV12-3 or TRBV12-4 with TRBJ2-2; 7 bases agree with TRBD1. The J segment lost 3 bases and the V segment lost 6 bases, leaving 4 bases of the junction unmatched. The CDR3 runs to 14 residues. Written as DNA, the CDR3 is TGTGCCAGCAGCCCGGGACAGTACACCGGGGAGCTGTTTTTT. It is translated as CASSPGQYTGELFF.

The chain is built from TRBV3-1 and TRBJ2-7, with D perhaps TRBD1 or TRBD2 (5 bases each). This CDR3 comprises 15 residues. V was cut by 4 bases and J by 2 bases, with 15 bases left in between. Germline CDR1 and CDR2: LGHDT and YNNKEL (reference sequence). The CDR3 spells CASSPVGTKAYEQYF. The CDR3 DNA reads TGTGCCAGCAGCCCCGTGGGGACCAAGGCCTACGAGCAGTACTTC.

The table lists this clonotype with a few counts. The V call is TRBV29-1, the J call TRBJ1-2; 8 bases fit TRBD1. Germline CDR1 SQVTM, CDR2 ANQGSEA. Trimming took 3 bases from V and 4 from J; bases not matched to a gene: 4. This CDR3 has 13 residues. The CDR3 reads CSVDGQGIYGYTF. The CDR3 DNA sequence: TGCAGCGTTGATGGACAGGGAATCTATGGCTACACCTTC.